This T cell receptor beta chain originates from a study of T-cell reconstitution after alpha-beta-depleted transplantation in children. This clonotype was found a few times. V lost 4 bases and J 5 bases, leaving 11 bases between the germline ends. The germline gives CDR1 SQVTM, CDR2 ANQGSEA. The CDR3 has 12 amino acids. Library preparation (for TCRbeta) was performed with unique molecular identifiers. TCRdb redid the calling of the PCR reads with MiXCR, one entry per CDR3 protein. The table includes 490,000 or so distinct CDR3 sequences, roughly an eighth detected once. This TCR was sampled from a human donor who donated a stem cell graft to a child with combined immunodeficiency. The V call is TRBV29-1, the J call TRBJ1-1; D is unclear. The starting material was PBMCs from the stem cell graft donor, obtained from the stem cell graft. CDR3 in DNA: TGCAGCGTTGGCGGGGTGGGGACTGAAGCTTTCTTT. It encodes CSVGGVGTEAFF.